The T cell receptor (beta chain) under discussion was sequenced for a study of blood T cell repertoires in COVID-19. Per the germline V gene, CDR1 is SGHRS and CDR2 is YFSETQ. The CDR3 has 16 amino acids. Trimming took off 0 bases at V and 0 bases at J, with 13 bases between the two ends. Generated by immunoSEQ multiplex PCR, the TCRdb table keeps only in-frame clones and is missing some. Of about 65,000 clones detected, roughly 92% appear once; the ten largest clones hold approximately 2.6%. This TCR came from a man aged 65 to 79 with active COVID-19. Sequenced input: peripheral blood. The V call is TRBV5-1, the J call TRBJ2-7; a possible D gene is TRBD1 (5 bases). The CDR3 nucleotides read TGCGCCAGCAGCTTGGCCGGTAGGGGAAGCTCCTACGAGCAGTACGTC. Amino acid sequence: CASSLAGRGSSYEQYV.